Listed below are T cell receptor beta chains from one sample, sequenced in a study of shared clonotypes between healthy human individuals. Repertoires were generated with immunoSEQ multiplex PCR, while TCRdb's copy carries only in-frame clones and drops some. Of about 1.9 million clones listed, 90% to 95% are singletons. The sample consisted of naive CD8+ T cells from PBMCs. These receptors were taken from a man between 18 and 29 years old in good health. Some clones in this sample may be carry-over from other donors' samples. Each CDR3 is given with its conserved first and last residue. The D gene is left open where the match is weak. A clone size is listed for some rows: how often the clone was seen (once, few, many), or a class if it is expanded.

size,J,D,V,CDR3,DNA
-,TRBJ2-3,TRBD2,TRBV5-6,CASSPTSGRAADTQYF,TGTGCCAGCAGCCCGACTAGCGGGAGGGCCGCAGATACGCAGTATTTT
-,TRBJ1-2,TRBD1,TRBV2,CASSEMTGGFNYGYTF,TGTGCCAGCAGTGAGATGACAGGGGGCTTTAACTATGGCTACACCTTC
-,TRBJ1-5,-,TRBV27,CASSPTGLGAPQHF,TGTGCCAGCAGTCCCACCGGGCTAGGTGCGCCCCAGCATTTT
-,TRBJ1-2,-,TRBV30,CAWSVVFGGYTF,TGTGCCTGGAGTGTGGTGTTTGGTGGCTACACCTTC
-,TRBJ2-6,TRBD2,TRBV27,CASRRPGGVSSGANVLTF,TGTGCCAGCAGAAGGCCGGGGGGGGTGAGCTCTGGGGCCAACGTCCTGACTTTC
-,TRBJ1-1,-,TRBV5-8,CASSLKRSRRSTEAFF,TGTGCCAGCAGCTTAAAGAGGTCCCGGAGAAGCACTGAAGCTTTCTTT
-,TRBJ2-5,TRBD2,TRBV9,CASSSTSGSETQYF,TGTGCCAGCAGCTCGACTAGCGGGAGTGAGACCCAGTACTTC
-,TRBJ2-7,-,TRBV6-5,CASSYVGNGGEQYF,TGTGCCAGCAGTTACGTGGGGAACGGGGGCGAGCAGTACTTC
-,TRBJ2-3,-,TRBV1,CTSSQPALAGSTDTQYF,TGCACCAGCAGCCAACCGGCCCTAGCGGGATCCACAGATACGCAGTATTTT
-,TRBJ1-2,-,TRBV9,CASSVGADYGYTF,TGTGCCAGCAGCGTAGGGGCAGACTATGGCTACACCTTC
-,TRBJ2-7,-,TRBV11-2,CASSLDLSGTYEQYF,TGTGCCAGCAGCTTAGATCTTAGCGGAACCTACGAGCAGTACTTC
-,TRBJ2-7,-,TRBV28,CASTPWRGGYEQYF,TGTGCCAGCACCCCCTGGAGGGGGGGCTACGAGCAGTACTTC
-,TRBJ2-7,-,TRBV4-3,CASSQERSRPTYEQYF,TGCGCCAGCAGCCAAGAGCGATCGCGACCCACCTACGAGCAGTACTTC
-,TRBJ2-1,TRBD2,TRBV27,CASSLGAGGYNEQFF,TGTGCCAGCAGCCTTGGAGCGGGAGGTTACAATGAGCAGTTCTTC
-,TRBJ2-1,TRBD1,TRBV27,CASSFQGGSEQFF,TGTGCCAGCAGTTTCCAAGGGGGCAGTGAGCAGTTCTTC
-,TRBJ2-6,TRBD2,TRBV7-3,CASSPSGPLISGANVLTF,TGTGCCAGCAGCCCTAGCGGGCCACTGATCTCTGGGGCCAACGTCCTGACTTTC
-,TRBJ2-2,TRBD2,TRBV7-6,CASSLLLRGLAGTGELFF,TGTGCCAGCAGCTTATTACTCCGGGGACTAGCGGGCACCGGGGAGCTGTTTTTT
-,TRBJ2-3,-,TRBV28,CASSLSTDTQYF,TGTGCCAGCAGTTTATCCACAGATACGCAGTATTTT
-,TRBJ1-3,-,TRBV7-8,CASSSPIGNTIYF,TGTGCCAGCAGTTCACCCATTGGAAACACCATATATTTT
-,TRBJ1-2,TRBD1,TRBV9,CASSGGTVLNYGYTF,TGTGCCAGCAGCGGGGGGACAGTCCTTAACTATGGCTACACCTTC
-,TRBJ1-4,-,TRBV7-8,CASSLLQTNEKLFF,TGTGCCAGCAGCTTACTCCAAACTAATGAAAAACTGTTTTTT
once,TRBJ2-7,-,TRBV19,CASSISSSSYEQYF,TGTGCCAGTAGTATATCGTCGAGCTCCTACGAGCAGTACTTC
once,TRBJ2-1,TRBD2,TRBV7-6,CASSLGPSGRNEQFF,TGTGCCAGCAGCTTAGGGCCGAGCGGGAGAAATGAGCAGTTCTTC
-,TRBJ2-7,-,TRBV5-1,CASSLSGASVYEQYF,TGCGCCAGCAGCTTGTCAGGGGCCTCCGTATACGAGCAGTACTTC
-,TRBJ2-3,-,TRBV10-3,CAISLSVVDTDTQYF,TGTGCCATCAGTCTATCGGTCGTAGACACAGATACGCAGTATTTT
-,TRBJ1-2,TRBD1,TRBV29-1,CSAGDRVDYGYTF,TGCAGCGCCGGGGACAGGGTGGACTATGGCTACACCTTC
-,TRBJ2-1,TRBD2,TRBV12-5,CASGLVSPSGRAYNEQFF,TGTGCTAGTGGTTTGGTATCTCCGAGCGGGAGGGCGTACAATGAGCAGTTCTTC
-,TRBJ1-2,-,TRBV27,CASSLAGGTGYTF,TGTGCCAGCAGTTTGGCGGGCGGGACTGGCTACACCTTC
-,TRBJ2-2,-,TRBV27,CASSHGLPNTGELFF,TGTGCCAGCAGTCATGGGCTCCCGAACACCGGGGAGCTGTTTTTT
-,TRBJ1-3,TRBD1,TRBV28,CASSADRARGNTIYF,TGTGCCAGCAGTGCGGACAGGGCGAGGGGAAACACCATATATTTT
-,TRBJ1-2,-,TRBV30,CAWRDQGRDGYTF,TGTGCCTGGAGAGATCAGGGTAGAGATGGCTACACCTTC
-,TRBJ2-3,-,TRBV27,CASSILSTDTQYF,TGTGCCAGCAGTATCCTTAGCACAGATACGCAGTATTTT
-,TRBJ2-2,-,TRBV7-9,CASSRITGPQDRELFF,TGTGCCAGCAGCCGTATTACCGGGCCCCAGGACAGGGAGCTGTTTTTT
-,TRBJ2-1,TRBD2,TRBV7-8,CASSQERGSYNEQFF,TGTGCCAGCAGCCAGGAGCGGGGCTCCTACAATGAGCAGTTCTTC
-,TRBJ2-2,-,TRBV4-3,CASSHRTGSLNTGELFF,TGCGCCAGCAGCCACCGAACAGGGAGTCTTAACACCGGGGAGCTGTTTTTT
-,TRBJ1-5,-,TRBV2,CASRRASNQPQHF,TGTGCCAGCCGGAGGGCCAGCAATCAGCCCCAGCATTTT
few,TRBJ1-1,TRBD1,TRBV4-2,CASSQDLVGQISPEAFF,TGTGCCAGCAGCCAAGATTTGGTGGGACAGATATCCCCTGAAGCTTTCTTT
-,TRBJ2-7,TRBD1,TRBV10-1,CASSEGTGSYEQYF,TGCGCCAGCAGTGAGGGGACAGGGTCCTACGAGCAGTACTTC
-,TRBJ2-3,-,TRBV27,CASSFGWFDGRTDTQYF,TGTGCCAGCAGTTTCGGTTGGTTTGATGGGCGCACAGATACGCAGTATTTT
-,TRBJ2-1,-,TRBV4-1,CASSQDLAGISYNEQFF,TGCGCCAGCAGCCAAGATCTAGCTGGCATCTCCTACAATGAGCAGTTCTTC
-,TRBJ1-1,-,TRBV19,CASQNEAGSPNTEAFF,TGTGCCAGTCAAAATGAGGCGGGCAGTCCGAACACTGAAGCTTTCTTT
-,TRBJ1-1,-,TRBV5-6,CASSPLLETEAFF,TGTGCCAGCAGCCCACTCCTCGAGACTGAAGCTTTCTTT
-,TRBJ2-5,TRBD2,TRBV4-1,CASSQRLGLVSETQYF,TGCGCCAGCAGCCAGCGCCTGGGACTAGTATCCGAGACCCAGTACTTC
once,TRBJ2-1,-,TRBV5-6,CASSQTTGSYNEQFF,TGTGCCAGCAGCCAGACGACAGGCTCCTACAATGAGCAGTTCTTC
-,TRBJ2-7,-,TRBV7-9,CASSSFREPPYEQYF,TGTGCCAGCAGCTCTTTCAGGGAGCCCCCCTACGAGCAGTACTTC
once,TRBJ2-7,-,TRBV5-8,CASSLADGASYEQYF,TGTGCCAGCAGCTTGGCGGATGGGGCGTCCTACGAGCAGTACTTC
-,TRBJ2-7,-,TRBV21-1,CASSKGGQLGGSYEQYF,TGTGCCAGCAGCAAAGGGGGACAGCTGGGCGGTTCCTACGAGCAGTACTTC
-,TRBJ1-4,-,TRBV7-8,CASSLGRGYPPNEKLFF,TGTGCCAGCAGCTTAGGTAGAGGGTATCCACCTAATGAAAAACTGTTTTTT
-,TRBJ2-2,-,TRBV7-8,CASAREELFF,TGTGCCAGCGCAAGGGAAGAGCTGTTTTTT
-,TRBJ2-1,TRBD2,TRBV7-7,CASSLELGGGSYNEQFF,TGTGCCAGCAGCTTAGAACTAGGCGGGGGCTCCTACAATGAGCAGTTCTTC
-,TRBJ2-1,TRBD2,TRBV27,CASSIRLAGGWYEQFF,TGTGCCAGCAGTATCCGACTAGCGGGAGGGTGGTATGAGCAGTTCTTC
-,TRBJ1-2,TRBD1,TRBV13,CASSYDRGNYGYTF,TGTGCCAGCAGCTATGACAGGGGTAACTATGGCTACACCTTC
-,TRBJ2-1,-,TRBV7-9,CASSLRGNEQFF,TGTGCCAGCAGCTTACGGGGTAATGAGCAGTTCTTC
-,TRBJ2-1,TRBD1,TRBV5-1,CASSFGTAPDNEQFF,TGCGCCAGCAGCTTCGGGACAGCCCCTGACAATGAGCAGTTCTTC
-,TRBJ2-5,TRBD2,TRBV14,CASSQVEGLAGQETQYF,TGTGCCAGCAGCCAAGTGGAGGGACTAGCGGGCCAAGAGACCCAGTACTTC
-,TRBJ2-1,TRBD1,TRBV30,CAWSTPGQVYRNEQFF,TGTGCCTGGAGTACCCCCGGACAGGTTTACCGCAATGAGCAGTTCTTC
-,TRBJ1-5,-,TRBV27,CASSPGGGRQPQHF,TGTGCCAGCAGTCCCGGGGGGGGGAGACAGCCCCAGCATTTT
-,TRBJ1-2,-,TRBV11-2,CASSQPQPRVYGYTF,TGTGCCAGCAGCCAACCCCAGCCTAGGGTCTATGGCTACACCTTC
once,TRBJ2-7,TRBD1,TRBV28,CASSLVQGAYEQYF,TGTGCCAGCAGTTTAGTCCAGGGGGCTTACGAGCAGTACTTC